This T cell receptor (beta chain) was observed in a study of blood T cell repertoires in COVID-19. Study-wide context: The United States, Italy and Spain were the sources of the acute and convalescent COVID-19 samples. Sources were T cells, B-cell-depleted T cells, or PBMCs; the material itself was cDNA or gDNA.

Per the authors' pipeline: Reference gene primer amplification yielded estimated nucleated cell counts. Sequenced by immunoSEQ multiplex PCR; TCRdb stores in-frame clones only, minus some. The DNA was the basis for D and trimming; V, J and clone size are from that table. In the table there are around 320,000 clones, approximately 90% of which are singletons. This clone was recorded a few times. Per germline, CDR1 LGHNA and CDR2 YNFKEQ. The CDR3 consists of 17 residues. Losses at the gene ends were 0 bases for V and 10 bases for J; bases not matched to a gene: 16. This rearrangement joins TRBV4-2 to TRBJ1-2; 8 bases fit TRBD1. The material sequenced was peripheral blood. This TCR was sampled from a man aged 18-30 years with active or convalescent COVID-19. DNA for the CDR3: TGTGCCAGCAGCCAAGATGGGACCCCGACAGGGGAAAGGGTCTACACCTTC. It yields the protein CASSQDGTPTGERVYTF.